The 23 T cell receptor beta chains given below trace back to one sample, sequenced in a study of blood T cell repertoires in COVID-19. TCRdb's copy holds only in-frame clones and misses some; the assay was immunoSEQ multiplex PCR. Here the sample spans over 150,000 clones, roughly four fifths being singletons. Sequenced: PBMCs or T cells enriched from blood (not recorded which). These receptors came from a man in his fifties or sixties who had recovered from COVID-19.

The rearrangement links TRBV3-1 (or the pseudogene TRBV3-2) to TRBJ2-7, with a possible D match to TRBD1 (8 bases). The CDR3 runs to 14 residues. Germline V CDR1 and CDR2: LGHDT, YNNKEL (reference sequence). V was pared by 2 bases and J by 6 bases, with 14 bases between. The DNA of the CDR3 is TGTGCCAGCAGCCAAAACAGGGGGGGGGTCGAGCAGTACTTC. Translating gives CASSQNRGGVEQYF.

This clone was observed a single time. V usage is TRBV12-3 or TRBV12-4 and J usage is TRBJ2-7; 9 bases map to TRBD1. The CDR3 is 13 amino acids. The ends lost 5 bases at V and 12 bases at J; junction bases unmatched: 11. In nucleotides, the CDR3 is TGTGCCAGCAGTCCCCTTGGGACAGGGAAGCGGTACTTC. This translates into CASSPLGTGKRYF.

J is TRBJ1-1 and V is TRBV19; no clear D gene. Deletions cut 2 bases from V and 1 base from J, with 8 bases between. In germline, CDR1 is LNHDA, CDR2 SQIVND (reference sequence). This CDR3 region has 14 residues. The CDR3 loop is CASSIYPGNTEAFF. The CDR3 nucleotides are TGTGCCAGTAGTATATACCCCGGGAACACTGAAGCTTTCTTT. Combining the CDR3 with reference TRBV19 and TRBJ1-1 gives the whole variable domain DGGITQSPKYLFRKEGQNVTLSCEQNLNHDAMYWYRQDPGQGLRLIYYSQIVNDFQKGDIAEGYSVSREKKESFPLTVTSAQKNPTAFYLCASSIYPGNTEAFFGQGTRLTVV.

V and J are TRBV6-6 and TRBJ2-2; D call uncertain. The CDR3 is made up of 15 amino acids. Trimming took 8 bases from V and 1 from J, leaving 14 bases between them. CDR1 and CDR2 from the germline V gene are MNHNY and SVGAGI (reference sequence). Written as DNA, the CDR3 is TGTGCCAGCTCAGCGACCCCTCGGAACACCGGGGAGCTGTTTTTT. Its translation is CASSATPRNTGELFF.

The V and J genes are TRBV20-1 and TRBJ2-1, with a tentative D call TRBD2 (6 bases). V was cut by 6 bases and J by 10 bases, with 10 bases left in between. CDR1 DFQATT and CDR2 SNEGSKA come from the germline V gene (reference sequence). The CDR3 is made up of 10 amino acids. The CDR3 spells CSAAAGEQFF. CDR3 in DNA: TGCAGTGCCGCTGCGGGGGAGCAGTTCTTC.

This chain links TRBV14 with TRBJ2-6; 9 nucleotides line up with TRBD1. V trimming: 3 bases; J trimming: 4 bases; junction bases outside the gene matches: 10. Germline V gene lookup returns CDR1 SGHDN and CDR2 FVKESK. The CDR3 runs to 18 residues. CDR3 in DNA: TGTGCCAGCAGCCAGCCCGGGACAGGGAGATCAGGGGCCAACGTCCTGACTTTC. Translated, it gives CASSQPGTGRSGANVLTF.

The V and J genes are TRBV5-1 and TRBJ1-2, with D uncertain. CDR3 length: 13 residues. V lost 1 base, J lost 4 bases, and 8 bases lay in between. Germline CDR1 and CDR2: SGHRS and YFSETQ. The CDR3 nucleotides read TGCGCCAGCAGCTTGTCAGGCATCTATGGCTACACCTTC. Translated: CASSLSGIYGYTF.

The chain uses TRBV9 and TRBJ2-7, with 8 bases identical to TRBD2. CDR3 length: 15 residues. With 0 bases clipped from V and 2 bases from J, the junction kept 4 bases outside the gene matches. Germline-derived CDR1 and CDR2 are SGDLS and YYNGEE. CDR3 region: CASSVGGLGTYEQYF. DNA for the CDR3: TGTGCCAGCAGCGTAGGGGGACTAGGAACCTACGAGCAGTACTTC.

The J gene is TRBJ1-2, the V gene TRBV4-1; no clear D gene. V was pared by 6 bases and J by 10 bases, with 18 bases between. This CDR3 has 13 residues. In germline, CDR1 is MGHRA, CDR2 YSYEKL. The DNA for the CDR3 is TGCGCCAGCAGGCCCACGGGTTTGCCCATCTACACCTTC. It translates to CASRPTGLPIYTF.

V is TRBV4-2 and J is TRBJ2-1; 10 bases line up with TRBD2. V lost 6 bases, J lost 7 bases, and 3 bases stayed unmatched. Per germline, CDR1 LGHNA and CDR2 YNFKEQ. CDR3 size: 13 residues. CDR3 sequence reads: CASRAGGRNEQFF. CDR3 sequence (DNA): TGTGCCAGCAGAGCGGGGGGGCGGAATGAGCAGTTCTTC.

The chain combines TRBV11-3 with TRBJ1-1; 8 bases agree with TRBD1. The germline V gene has CDR1 SGHNT and CDR2 YENEEA. Unmatched junction bases numbered 7, after V lost 5 bases and J lost 5 bases. The CDR3 totals 14 residues. The CDR3 here is CASSERQGTTEAFF. Here the CDR3 DNA reads TGTGCCAGCAGCGAGCGACAGGGGACGACTGAAGCTTTCTTT.

This chain links TRBV18 with TRBJ1-6, with D maybe TRBD1 (6 bases). The CDR3 spans 13 residues. Germline V gene sequence: CDR1 KGHSH, CDR2 LQKENI. V dropped 6 bases and J dropped 7 bases, with 10 bases sitting between them. The CDR3 bases are TGTGCCAGCTCCCCCGACAGGAATTCACCCCTCCACTTT. Amino acid sequence: CASSPDRNSPLHF.

The chain is built from TRBV7-8 and TRBJ2-5; D uncertain. The CDR3 has 15 amino acids. Germline V gene data show CDR1 as SGHVS and CDR2 as FQNEAQ. V lost 3 bases and J lost 2, with 13 bases in between. The CDR3 nucleotides read TGTGCCAGCAGCTTGCAACAGCTTCGGCAAGAGACCCAGTACTTC. The encoded protein is CASSLQQLRQETQYF.

This chain connects TRBV11-2 to TRBJ1-1, with D possibly TRBD1 on 5 matching bases. Trimming took off 5 bases at V and 11 bases at J, with 15 bases between the two ends. Germline assignment: CDR1 SGHAT and CDR2 FQNNGV. The CDR3 contains 12 residues. The CDR3 region has the DNA TGTGCCAGCAGCAACCCTGGAGGGGAGGCTTTCTTT. This gives the protein CASSNPGGEAFF.

The rearrangement uses TRBV7-2 and TRBJ2-7, with D possibly matching TRBD2 (5 bases). This CDR3 has 15 amino acids. V was clipped by 5 bases and J by 5 bases, with 19 bases between them. The germline gives CDR1 SGHTA, CDR2 FQGNSA. DNA of the CDR3: TGTGCCAGCAGCACAAACCTGGAGGCTATCGACGAGCAGTACTTC. It is translated as CASSTNLEAIDEQYF.

This sequence joins TRBV6-5 and TRBJ1-6; TRBD1 aligns across 8 bases. The V and J ends lost 2 bases and 8 bases, in that order; junction bases with no gene match: 5. Germline CDR1 MNHEY, CDR2 SVGAGI. The CDR3 runs to 15 residues. CDR3 sequence: CASSYLDRGDSPLHF. The DNA of the CDR3 is TGTGCCAGCAGTTACCTTGACAGGGGAGATTCACCCCTCCACTTT.

The count of this clone is one. V usage is TRBV24-1 and J usage is TRBJ2-3, with D perhaps TRBD2 (6 bases). This CDR3 region has 14 residues. Between the trimmed V and J ends, which lost 7 bases and 4 bases, there was a span of 14 bases. Germline V gene sequence: CDR1 KGHDR, CDR2 SFDVKD. The CDR3 DNA reads as TGTGCCACCAGCGGGAGCGGGCGCCCAGATACGCAGTATTTT. As protein: CATSGSGRPDTQYF.

J is TRBJ1-2 and V is TRBV19; D is possibly TRBD1 (6 bases). Deletions cut 5 bases from V and 0 bases from J, with 13 bases between. This CDR3 has 15 residues. CDR1 is LNHDA, CDR2 SQIVND, per germline (reference sequence). The CDR3 DNA follows: TGTGCCAGTAGTCCAGGGGACGGAACTAACTATGGCTACACCTTC. Encoded protein: CASSPGDGTNYGYTF. Supplemented by reference TRBV19 and TRBJ1-2, the full variable domain reads DGGITQSPKYLFRKEGQNVTLSCEQNLNHDAMYWYRQDPGQGLRLIYYSQIVNDFQKGDIAEGYSVSREKKESFPLTVTSAQKNPTAFYLCASSPGDGTNYGYTFGSGTRLTVV.

This chain connects TRBV6-5 to TRBJ1-1; a possible D gene is TRBD1 (6 bases). Germline V gives CDR1 MNHEY, CDR2 SVGAGI. This CDR3 has 15 amino acids. Trimming took off 6 bases at V and 1 base at J, with 15 bases between the two ends. As DNA, the CDR3 is TGTGCCAGCAGAAGAACAGGGTTCGGGAACACTGAAGCTTTCTTT. Its protein product is CASRRTGFGNTEAFF.

This chain uses TRBV13 with TRBJ1-2, with 7 bases aligning to TRBD1. With V trimmed by 5 bases and J by 4 bases, 7 bases remained unmatched. This CDR3 comprises 14 residues. Looked up from germline, CDR1 is PRHDT and CDR2 is FYEKMQ (reference sequence). This CDR3 is CASSPEGQPYGYTF. CDR3 coding DNA: TGTGCCAGCAGCCCGGAGGGACAGCCCTATGGCTACACCTTC.

As concerns this clone: In the same sample, other DNA sequences code for this CDR3. V gene TRBV4-2 combines with J gene TRBJ1-3; maybe TRBD1 (6 bases). This CDR3 has 15 residues. V was pared by 3 bases and J by 0 bases, with 9 bases between. Germline V gene sequence: CDR1 LGHNA, CDR2 YNFKEQ. The CDR3: CASSQEQGSGNTIYF. The DNA of the CDR3 is TGTGCCAGCAGCCAGGAACAGGGCTCTGGAAACACCATATATTTT.

V and J are TRBV7-2 and TRBJ2-7; D unclear. Trimming cost V 4 bases and J 2 bases, with 3 bases left between them. This CDR3 spans 11 amino acids. Germline V gene lookup returns CDR1 SGHTA and CDR2 FQGNSA. This CDR3 is CASSSTYEQYF. The CDR3 DNA follows: TGTGCCAGCAGCTCCACCTACGAGCAGTACTTC.

V and J are TRBV5-1 and TRBJ1-2; 9 bases are a match to TRBD1. The germline V gene has CDR1 SGHRS and CDR2 YFSETQ. The CDR3 contains 16 residues. The V segment lost 4 bases and the J segment 0 bases; nucleotides outside the gene matches: 7. The CDR3 spells CASSPGQGPSNYGYTF. CDR3 coding DNA: TGCGCCAGCAGCCCTGGACAGGGGCCCTCTAACTATGGCTACACCTTC.